This record concerns one T cell receptor beta chain sequence. The data originate from a study of control samples from healthy donors and cancer patients. Profiling relied on immunoSEQ multiplex PCR, and the TCRdb table lists in-frame clones only, not all of them. The sample contains 90,000 or so clones, around 81% of which appear only once. The CDR3 consists of 13 residues. The V end was cut by 2 bases, the J end by 9 bases, with 11 bases between. The germline gives CDR1 SEHNR, CDR2 FQNEAQ (reference sequence). V usage is TRBV7-9 and J usage is TRBJ1-5, with D possibly matching TRBD1 (6 bases). The sample taken for sequencing was blood. The clonotype originates from a man aged 25-45 years in good health. CDR3 nucleotides: TGTGCCAGCAGCTTAAATCTGGACAGGCCCCAGCATTTT. Encoded protein: CASSLNLDRPQHF.